Shown below are 2 T cell receptor beta chains from a single sample sequenced in a study of blood T cell repertoires in COVID-19. The assay was immunoSEQ multiplex PCR, and TCRdb's table has in-frame clones only and misses some. This sample has 250,000 or so clones, with 89% found just once. Sequenced material: peripheral blood. Receptor source: a woman in her thirties or forties who had recovered from COVID-19.

This clone was counted between two and nine times. The V gene is TRBV4-1, the J gene TRBJ2-2; the D is unclear. Germline CDR1 and CDR2: MGHRA and YSYEKL. There are 14 residues in the CDR3. Trimming shortened V by 1 base and J by 7 bases, and 10 bases separated the two germline ends. CDR3 bases: TGCGCCAGCAGCCAAGTTTTAGCACTCGGGGAGCTGTTTTTT. This codes for CASSQVLALGELFF.

The V call is TRBV20-1, the J call TRBJ1-4; D uncertain. V lost 3 bases and J lost 7, with 15 bases in between. The germline gives CDR1 DFQATT, CDR2 SNEGSKA (reference sequence). This CDR3 has 14 amino acids. The CDR3 protein is CSASGRSRGEKLFF. In nucleotides, the CDR3 is TGCAGTGCTAGTGGGAGGAGTCGAGGTGAAAAACTGTTTTTT.